These 27 T cell receptor beta chains share one sample of origin, sequenced in a study of blood T cells in healthy people across ages. Sample-barcoded 5' priming and a J-beta primer mix drove a second PCR of roughly 6 to 12 cycles. MiXCR, applied by TCRdb to the 5' RACE reads, yields one record per CDR3 protein. Here the sample spans 800,000 to 1,000,000 distinct CDR3 sequences, roughly 48% being singletons. The sequencing sample was made of blood. Every receptor here comes from a man aged 30 to 39 in good health.

The chain uses TRBV2 and TRBJ2-6; D unresolved. V lost 4 bases and J lost 2, with 9 bases in between. This CDR3 contains 15 residues. CDR1 is SNHLY and CDR2 is FYNNEI in the germline V gene. The CDR3 loop reads CASSVMETGANVLTF. CDR3 coding DNA: TGTGCCAGCAGTGTCATGGAAACTGGGGCCAACGTCCTGACTTTC.

The chain joins TRBV2 to TRBJ2-6; D call uncertain. V dropped 6 bases and J dropped 6 bases, with 15 bases sitting between them. There are 15 residues in the CDR3. Looked up from germline, CDR1 is SNHLY and CDR2 is FYNNEI. This chain's CDR3 is CASRTGRVTANVLTF. CDR3 in DNA: TGTGCCAGCAGGACGGGCCGCGTGACGGCCAACGTCCTGACTTTC.

This chain links TRBV6-2 or TRBV6-3 with TRBJ1-4, with a tentative D call TRBD1 (5 bases). Between the trimmed V and J ends, which lost 2 bases and 8 bases, there was a span of 15 bases. The CDR3 is 15 residues long. Germline assignment: CDR1 MNHEY and CDR2 SVGEGT. The CDR3 is CASSYTRGTEEKLFF. The DNA of the CDR3 is TGTGCCAGCAGTTACACCCGGGGCACCGAGGAAAAACTGTTTTTT.

J is TRBJ2-7 and V is TRBV28; D could derive from TRBD1 or TRBD2 (5 bases each). The CDR3 is 14 amino acids. Per germline, CDR1 MDHEN and CDR2 SYDVKM. With 5 bases removed from V and 3 bases from J, the gap between germline ends came to 14 bases. The CDR3 reads CASSTGRGVYEQYF. In DNA, the CDR3 is TGTGCCAGCAGTACGGGACGGGGAGTCTACGAGCAGTACTTC.

The V and J genes are TRBV9 and TRBJ2-3, with TRBD1 matching over 8 bases. This CDR3 is built from 16 residues. Germline loops: CDR1 SGDLS, CDR2 YYNGEE. V was pared by 0 bases and J by 6 bases, with 9 bases of the junction left unmatched. The CDR3 bases are TGTGCCAGCAGCGTAGGACCCCAGGGGGCAAGGGATACGCAGTATTTT. Translating it yields CASSVGPQGARDTQYF.

CDR3 bases: TGCGCCAGCAGCCAAGATCTGGGCGGGGGGGCCAACACCGGGGAGCTGTTTTTT. This codes for CASSQDLGGGANTGELFF. The chain recombines TRBV4-3 with TRBJ2-2, with 9 positions matching TRBD2. J was trimmed by 2 bases and V by 0 bases; bases with no gene match: 7. Germline lookup yields CDR1 LGHNA and CDR2 YSLEER. CDR3 length equals 18 residues.

This clonotype was picked up one time. The J gene is TRBJ2-3, the V gene TRBV20-1; 7 nucleotides line up with TRBD1. The germline V gene has CDR1 DFQATT and CDR2 SNEGSKA (reference sequence). The CDR3 is 15 residues long. With V trimmed by 3 bases and J by 3 bases, 9 bases remained unmatched. This CDR3 reads CSASVWTGQTDTQYF. In DNA, the CDR3 is TGCAGTGCTAGTGTATGGACAGGTCAGACAGATACGCAGTATTTT.

The V gene is TRBV20-1, the J gene TRBJ1-1, with D tentatively TRBD1 (6 bases). Trimming took off 2 bases at V and 8 bases at J, with 21 bases between the two ends. The CDR3 extends over 15 amino acids. From germline, CDR1 is DFQATT and CDR2 SNEGSKA (reference sequence). Here the CDR3 reads CSARLNLQGALEAFF. CDR3 bases: TGCAGTGCTAGACTTAATTTACAGGGAGCTCTGGAAGCTTTCTTT.

V gene TRBV29-1 combines with J gene TRBJ1-2; no clear D. Germline-derived CDR1 and CDR2 are SQVTM and ANQGSEA. V was trimmed by 4 bases and J by 4 bases, leaving 7 bases between them. This CDR3 has 11 residues. DNA of the CDR3: TGCAGCGTTGCTTTTACCTATGGCTACACCTTC. Translation gives CSVAFTYGYTF. The full variable domain, completed using reference TRBV29-1 and TRBJ1-2, is SAVISQKPSRDICQRGTSLTIQCQVDSQVTMMFWYRQQPGQSLTLIATANQGSEATYESGFVIDKFPISRPNLTFSTLTVSNMSPEDSSIYLCSVAFTYGYTFGSGTRLTVV.

This chain links TRBV7-6 with TRBJ2-4; D possibly corresponds to TRBD2 (6 bases). Germline CDR1 is SGHVS and CDR2 is FNYEAQ. CDR3 length: 13 amino acids. V shed 5 bases and J shed 9 bases, with 14 bases lying between them. The CDR3 DNA is TGTGCCAGCAGCCGGGACTTCCAAAGCATTCAGTACTTC. It is translated as CASSRDFQSIQYF.

The chain carries TRBV12-3 or TRBV12-4 and TRBJ1-4, with D uncertain. Trimming stripped 5 bases from V and 6 bases from J, with 13 bases between. The CDR3 consists of 14 residues. DNA for the CDR3: TGTGCCAGCAGTCTAAGAAGAACCGATGAAAAACTGTTTTTT. Translated, it gives CASSLRRTDEKLFF.

The chain couples TRBV20-1 to TRBJ1-5, with TRBD1 matching 8 bases. There are 17 residues in the CDR3. Germline CDR1 is DFQATT and CDR2 is SNEGSKA (reference sequence). V was clipped by 6 bases and J by 0 bases; unmatched bases: 13. The CDR3 DNA reads as TGCAGTGCCGTCCGCCGGGACAGGTACTATAGCAATCAGCCCCAGCATTTT. Protein: CSAVRRDRYYSNQPQHF.

This clonotype was observed a handful of times. The gene calls are TRBV9 and TRBJ2-1; 8 bases map to TRBD2. The CDR3 runs to 16 residues. V gave up 3 bases and J gave up 0 bases; unmatched junction bases: 5. CDR1 SGDLS and CDR2 YYNGEE come from the germline V gene. CDR3 sequence reads: CASSAVAGSSYNEQFF. The DNA for the CDR3 is TGTGCCAGCAGCGCTGTAGCGGGGAGCTCCTACAATGAGCAGTTCTTC.

This chain links TRBV12-3 or TRBV12-4 with TRBJ2-3; TRBD2 aligns across 7 bases. With V trimmed by 3 bases and J by 0 bases, 3 bases remained unmatched. CDR3 length equals 15 residues. CDR3 sequence reads: CASSFTSASTDTQYF. In DNA, the CDR3 is TGTGCCAGCAGTTTCACTAGCGCTAGCACAGATACGCAGTATTTT.

This chain connects TRBV27 to TRBJ2-5; TRBD2 matches 13 bases. TRBJ2-4 matches the DNA end more closely, so the J call is doubtful. The CDR3 spans 16 residues. CDR1 is MNHEY, CDR2 SMNVEV, per germline (reference sequence). The CDR3 reads CASSSGTSGVLNIQYF. The CDR3 nucleotides are TGTGCCAGCAGCTCCGGGACTAGCGGGGTCCTAAACATTCAGTACTTC.

This chain uses TRBV7-2 with TRBJ1-4; the match to TRBD1 covers 9 bases. The CDR3 has 15 amino acids. Germline V lookup: CDR1 SGHTA, CDR2 FQGNSA. V lost 3 bases, J lost 7 bases, and 6 bases stayed unmatched. The CDR3 DNA is TGTGCCAGCAGCTTGGGGACAGGGCAAAGTGAAAAACTGTTTTTT. It translates to CASSLGTGQSEKLFF.

Comments on this clonotype: A read error is possible here, since a much larger clone lies one base away. This chain joins TRBV10-3 and TRBJ2-5; TRBD2 aligns across 7 bases. V dropped 5 bases and J dropped 1; count of bases not matched to a gene: 4. The CDR3 sequence is 14 residues long. Per germline, CDR1 ENHRY and CDR2 SYGVKD. The DNA for the CDR3 is TGTGCCATCAGTACTAGCGTGGCCCAAGAGACCCAGTACTTC. As protein: CAISTSVAQETQYF.

The table lists this clonotype with a few counts. V and J are TRBV10-3 and TRBJ1-5; a possible D gene is TRBD1 (6 bases). The CDR3 covers 13 residues. V dropped 3 bases and J dropped 15 bases, with 18 bases sitting between them. Germline CDR1 reads ENHRY; CDR2 reads SYGVKD. CDR3 residues: CAISDPRTDLRHF. Here the CDR3 DNA reads TGTGCCATCAGTGACCCCCGGACAGACCTTAGGCATTTT.

V is TRBV7-2 and J is TRBJ2-5; TRBD2 matches 7 bases. Trimming cost V 2 bases and J 0 bases; bases outside gene matches: 24. This CDR3 comprises 22 residues. CDR1 is SGHTA and CDR2 is FQGNSA in the germline V gene. CDR3 residues: CASSLSGHFSGVAPKYQETQYF. For the CDR3, the DNA is TGTGCCAGCAGCTTATCGGGCCACTTCAGCGGGGTTGCTCCTAAGTACCAAGAGACCCAGTACTTC.

The V gene is TRBV5-1, the J gene TRBJ2-1; 9 nucleotides agree with TRBD2. Germline V lookup: CDR1 SGHRS, CDR2 YFSETQ. The CDR3 is 15 amino acids. The V and J ends lost 8 bases and 8 bases, in that order; junction bases with no gene match: 14. The CDR3: CASTIEGLAYHEQFF. The CDR3 region has the DNA TGCGCCAGTACGATCGAAGGACTAGCGTACCATGAGCAGTTCTTC.

The DNA for the CDR3 is TGTGCCAGCAGCCCTACAGTCGGGGGCGCCCGTGAAAAACTGTTTTTT. Protein product: CASSPTVGGAREKLFF. The gene calls are TRBV12-3 or TRBV12-4 and TRBJ1-4; D perhaps matches TRBD1 (6 bases). CDR3 length: 16 residues. V was cut by 6 bases and J by 7 bases, with 21 bases left in between.

The chain employs TRBV20-1 and TRBJ1-4; the match to TRBD1 covers 10 bases. This CDR3 spans 14 amino acids. The germline gives CDR1 DFQATT, CDR2 SNEGSKA (reference sequence). The V gene end was trimmed by 0 bases and the J gene end by 8 bases; junction bases not matched to a gene: 3. The CDR3, as DNA: TGCAGTGCTAGAGAAGACAGGGGGCCCGAAAAACTGTTTTTT. Its translation is CSAREDRGPEKLFF.

The rearrangement uses TRBV25-1 and TRBJ1-2, with unresolved D. The CDR3 sequence is 12 residues long. The germline CDR1 and CDR2 sequences are MGHDK and SYGVNS. Trimming stripped 3 bases from V and 4 bases from J, with 6 bases between. The CDR3 nucleotides are TGTGCCAGCAGTGACACTGTCTATGGCTACACCTTC. Translated, it gives CASSDTVYGYTF.

The table lists this clonotype with a few counts. This chain joins TRBV12-3 or TRBV12-4 and TRBJ1-6; 9 bases line up with TRBD1. V lost 3 bases and J lost 7; bases outside the gene matches: 4. This CDR3 is built from 15 residues. In DNA, the CDR3 is TGTGCCAGCAGTTTTCGGACAGGGGAAAATTCACCCCTCCACTTT. Translation gives CASSFRTGENSPLHF.

The chain joins TRBV27 to TRBJ1-6, with TRBD1 as a possible D gene (5 bases). The CDR3 is 18 amino acids. V lost 4 bases and J lost 0, with 16 bases in between. Germline V gene lookup returns CDR1 MNHEY and CDR2 SMNVEV (reference sequence). The CDR3 DNA reads as TGTGCCAGCAGTTCGCGGGCCGGGGGAAGCTCCTATAATTCACCCCTCCACTTT. This sequence encodes CASSSRAGGSSYNSPLHF.

This clonotype was seen a few times. V gene TRBV29-1 combines with J gene TRBJ2-7; no clear D gene. V gave up 8 bases and J gave up 0 bases, with 11 bases separating them. Germline V lookup: CDR1 SQVTM, CDR2 ANQGSEA. This CDR3 region has 12 residues. The chain's CDR3 is CSMADGSYEQYF. CDR3 bases: TGCAGCATGGCGGACGGCTCCTACGAGCAGTACTTC.

Details on this clonotype: The junction does not match germline at one end; this may be a read error. The rearrangement links TRBV20-1 to TRBJ2-7, with D possibly being TRBD2 (7 bases). The CDR3 sequence is 15 residues long. From germline, CDR1 is DFQATT and CDR2 SNEGSKA (reference sequence). Here the CDR3 reads CSSRDQGRGHHEQYF. The CDR3 DNA sequence: TGCAGTTCTAGAGATCAGGGGCGGGGGCACCACGAGCAGTACTTC.